This record concerns one T cell receptor beta chain sequence. Its antigen is undetermined. Each CDR3 protein gets one entry after TCRdb re-called the 5' RACE reads with MiXCR. The top ten clones hold about 40% of a sample with about 100,000 distinct CDR3 sequences, around 10% of them seen once. This entry is derived from a study of T-cell memory formation after mild COVID-19. On the study more broadly: Largely, TCR clusters stayed within a single donor.

Study-wide findings and caveats: Clones that contracted clustered mainly in CM and EM if CD4+ and in EMRA if CD8+. Prior to infection, memory already included some responding clones, suggesting cross-reactive memory joined. Clones shrinking from day 15 to 85 showed even CD4/CD8 mixes; later expanders tilted CD4+.

The CDR3 has 14 residues. Germline V gene data show CDR1 as MGHRA and CDR2 as YSYEKL. V was shortened by 4 bases and J by 7 bases, with 15 bases between the two germline ends. This TCR was sampled from a man between 18 and 29 years old who had mild COVID-19 (a few samples of this study predate the infection). Cell type and time point are not known. Sequencing was carried out using PBMCs or a T cell subset sorted from them (not recorded which). The chain couples TRBV4-1 to TRBJ2-3, with D possibly called TRBD1 or TRBD2 (5 bases each). CDR3 residues: CASSPLGETNTQYF. CDR3 nucleotides: TGCGCCAGCAGCCCGCTGGGGGAGACGAATACGCAGTATTTT.